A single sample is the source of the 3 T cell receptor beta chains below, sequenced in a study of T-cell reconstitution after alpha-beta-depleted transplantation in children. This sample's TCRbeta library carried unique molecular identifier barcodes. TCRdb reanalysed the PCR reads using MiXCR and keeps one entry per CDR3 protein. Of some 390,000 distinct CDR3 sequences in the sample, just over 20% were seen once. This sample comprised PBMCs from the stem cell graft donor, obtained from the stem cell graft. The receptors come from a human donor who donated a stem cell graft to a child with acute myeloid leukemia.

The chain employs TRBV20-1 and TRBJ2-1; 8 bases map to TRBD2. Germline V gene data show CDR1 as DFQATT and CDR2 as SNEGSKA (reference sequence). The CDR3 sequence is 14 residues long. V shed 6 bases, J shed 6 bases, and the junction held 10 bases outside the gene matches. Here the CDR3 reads CSAEVTGGPNEQFF. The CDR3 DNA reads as TGCAGTGCAGAGGTGACGGGAGGGCCCAATGAGCAGTTCTTC.

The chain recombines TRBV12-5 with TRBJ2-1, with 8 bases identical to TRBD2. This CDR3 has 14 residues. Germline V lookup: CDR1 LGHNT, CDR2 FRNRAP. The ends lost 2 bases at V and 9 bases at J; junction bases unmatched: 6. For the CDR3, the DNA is TGTGCTAGTGGTTTGCCGGGACTAGTCGGTGAGCAGTTCTTC. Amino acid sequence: CASGLPGLVGEQFF.

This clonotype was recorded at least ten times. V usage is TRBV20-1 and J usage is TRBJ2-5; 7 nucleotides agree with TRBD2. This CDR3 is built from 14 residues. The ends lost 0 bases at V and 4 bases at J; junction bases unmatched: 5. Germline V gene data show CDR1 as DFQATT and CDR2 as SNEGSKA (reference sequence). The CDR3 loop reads CSAREGRESETQYF. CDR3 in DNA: TGCAGTGCTAGAGAGGGGCGGGAGTCAGAGACCCAGTACTTC.